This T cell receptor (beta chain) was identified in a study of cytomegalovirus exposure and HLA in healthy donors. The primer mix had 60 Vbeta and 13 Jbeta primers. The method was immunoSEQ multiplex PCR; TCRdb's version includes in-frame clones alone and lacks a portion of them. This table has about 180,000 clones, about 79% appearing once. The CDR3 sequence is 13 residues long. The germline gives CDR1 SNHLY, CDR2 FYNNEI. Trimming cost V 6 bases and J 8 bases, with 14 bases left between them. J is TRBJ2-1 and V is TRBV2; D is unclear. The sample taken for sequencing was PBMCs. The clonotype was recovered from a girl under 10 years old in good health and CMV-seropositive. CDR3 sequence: CASSRLPHDEQFF. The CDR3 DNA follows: TGTGCCAGCAGCCGACTTCCGCACGATGAGCAGTTCTTC. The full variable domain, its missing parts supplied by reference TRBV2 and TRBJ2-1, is EPEVTQTPSHQVTQMGQEVILRCVPISNHLYFYWYRQILGQKVEFLVSFYNNEISEKSEIFDDQFSVERPDGSNFTLKIRSTKLEDSAMYFCASSRLPHDEQFFGPGTRLTVL.